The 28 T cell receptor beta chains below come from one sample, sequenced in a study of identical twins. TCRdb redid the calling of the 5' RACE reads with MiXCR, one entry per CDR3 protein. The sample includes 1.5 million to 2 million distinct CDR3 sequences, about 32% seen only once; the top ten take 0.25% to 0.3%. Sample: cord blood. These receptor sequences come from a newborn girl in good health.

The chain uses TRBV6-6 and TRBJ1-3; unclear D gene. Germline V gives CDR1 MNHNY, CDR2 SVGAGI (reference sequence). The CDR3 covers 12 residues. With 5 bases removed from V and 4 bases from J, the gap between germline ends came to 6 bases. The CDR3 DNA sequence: TGTGCCAGCAGTAAGACAGGAAACACCATATATTTT. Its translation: CASSKTGNTIYF.

DNA of the CDR3: TGTGCCAGCAGCTCTTGGGACTCGCCCTACAATGAGCAGTACTTC. It yields the protein CASSSWDSPYNEQYF. The chain employs TRBV27 and TRBJ2-1, with D tentatively TRBD2 (6 bases). TRBJ2-7 matches the DNA end more closely, so the J call is doubtful. This CDR3 contains 15 residues. Per germline, CDR1 MNHEY and CDR2 SMNVEV (reference sequence).

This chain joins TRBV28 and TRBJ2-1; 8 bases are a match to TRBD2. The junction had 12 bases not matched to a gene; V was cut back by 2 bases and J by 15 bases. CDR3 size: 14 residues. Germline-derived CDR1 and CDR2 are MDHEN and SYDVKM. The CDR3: CASSLRRLAYIRFF. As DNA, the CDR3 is TGTGCCAGCAGTTTACGGAGACTAGCGTATATTCGGTTCTTC.

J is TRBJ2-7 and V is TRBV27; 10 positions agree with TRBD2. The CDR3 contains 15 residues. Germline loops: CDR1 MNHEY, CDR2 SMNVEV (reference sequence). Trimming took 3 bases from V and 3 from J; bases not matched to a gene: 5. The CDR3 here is CASSFLAGEGYEQYF. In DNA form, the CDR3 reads TGTGCCAGCAGTTTCCTAGCGGGAGAGGGCTACGAGCAGTACTTC.

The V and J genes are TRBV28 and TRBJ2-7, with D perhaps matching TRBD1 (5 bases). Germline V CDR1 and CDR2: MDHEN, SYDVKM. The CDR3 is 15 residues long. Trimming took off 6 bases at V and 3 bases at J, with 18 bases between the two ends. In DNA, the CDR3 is TGTGCCAGCAGCTCCTTCGGGCAGGGCGGCTACGAGCAGTACTTC. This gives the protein CASSSFGQGGYEQYF.

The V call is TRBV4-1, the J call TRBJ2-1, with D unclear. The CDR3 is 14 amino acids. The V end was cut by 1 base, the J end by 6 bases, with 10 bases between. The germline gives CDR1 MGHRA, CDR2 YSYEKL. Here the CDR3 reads CASSQGPNINEQFF. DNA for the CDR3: TGCGCCAGCAGCCAAGGTCCCAACATCAATGAGCAGTTCTTC.

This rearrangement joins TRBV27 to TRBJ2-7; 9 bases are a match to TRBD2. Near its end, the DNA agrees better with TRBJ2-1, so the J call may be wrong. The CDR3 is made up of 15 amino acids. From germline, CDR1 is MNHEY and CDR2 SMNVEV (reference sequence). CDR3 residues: CASRPRLAVSYEQFF. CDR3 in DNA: TGTGCCAGCAGGCCCCGACTAGCGGTTTCCTACGAGCAGTTCTTC.

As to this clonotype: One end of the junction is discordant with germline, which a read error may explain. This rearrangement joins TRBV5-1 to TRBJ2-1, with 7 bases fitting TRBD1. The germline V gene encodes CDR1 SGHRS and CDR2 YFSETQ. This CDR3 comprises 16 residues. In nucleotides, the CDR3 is TGCGCCGGCAGGGGGTACCGGGACACCCTAGGAAATGAGCAGTTCTTC. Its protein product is CAGRGYRDTLGNEQFF.

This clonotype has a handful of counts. In nucleotides, the CDR3 is TGTGCCACCAGCAGAGGGGGGACAGTTTACAATGAGCAGTTCTTC. Protein sequence: CATSRGGTVYNEQFF. The chain is built from TRBV15 and TRBJ2-1, with 7 bases fitting TRBD1. From germline, CDR1 is LNHNV and CDR2 YYDKDF (reference sequence). The trim removed 1 base at V and 4 bases at J, leaving 4 bases unmatched. The CDR3 has 15 residues.

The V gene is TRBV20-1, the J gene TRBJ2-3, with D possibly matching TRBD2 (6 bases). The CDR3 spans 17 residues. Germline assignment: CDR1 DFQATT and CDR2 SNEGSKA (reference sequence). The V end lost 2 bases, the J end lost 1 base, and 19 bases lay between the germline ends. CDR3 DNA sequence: TGCAGTGCTAGAACCCCCCGGGCTAGCGTACGCACAGATACGCAGTATTTT. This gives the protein CSARTPRASVRTDTQYF.

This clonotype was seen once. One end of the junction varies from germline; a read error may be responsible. For the CDR3, the DNA is TGTGCCAGCAGCCAAGATTGGGAGCGGTACTTC. Amino acids: CASSQDWERYF. The chain is built from TRBV3-1 and TRBJ2-7, with D possibly TRBD2 on 5 matching bases. Germline V CDR1 and CDR2: LGHDT, YNNKEL (reference sequence). The CDR3 loop spans 11 amino acids.

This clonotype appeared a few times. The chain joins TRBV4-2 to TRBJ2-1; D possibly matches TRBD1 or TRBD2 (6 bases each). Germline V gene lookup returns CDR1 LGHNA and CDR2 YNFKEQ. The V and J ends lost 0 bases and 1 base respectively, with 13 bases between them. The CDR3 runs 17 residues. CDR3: CASSQEGGVISYNEQFF. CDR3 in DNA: TGTGCCAGCAGCCAAGAGGGGGGCGTTATTTCCTACAATGAGCAGTTCTTC.

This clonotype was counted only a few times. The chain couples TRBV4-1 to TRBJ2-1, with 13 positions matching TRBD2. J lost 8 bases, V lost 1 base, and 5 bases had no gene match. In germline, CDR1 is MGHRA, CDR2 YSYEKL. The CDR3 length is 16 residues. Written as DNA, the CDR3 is TGCGCCAGCAGCCAAGCGACTAGCGGGAGGTTCTATGAGCAGTTCTTC. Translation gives CASSQATSGRFYEQFF.

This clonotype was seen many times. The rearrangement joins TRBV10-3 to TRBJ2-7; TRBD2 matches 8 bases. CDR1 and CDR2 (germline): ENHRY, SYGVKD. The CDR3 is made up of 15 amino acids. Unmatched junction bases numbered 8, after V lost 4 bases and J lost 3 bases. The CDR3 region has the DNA TGTGCCATCAGTGTGGGTAGCGGGACGTTCTACGAGCAGTACTTC. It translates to CAISVGSGTFYEQYF.

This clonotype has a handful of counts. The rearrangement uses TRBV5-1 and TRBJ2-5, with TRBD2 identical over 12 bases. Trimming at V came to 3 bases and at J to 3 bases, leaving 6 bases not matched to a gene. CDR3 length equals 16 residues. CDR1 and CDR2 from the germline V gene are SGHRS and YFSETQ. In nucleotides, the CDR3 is TGCGCCAGCAGCTCTACCCGGACTAGCGGGGAAGAGACCCAGTACTTC. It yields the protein CASSSTRTSGEETQYF.

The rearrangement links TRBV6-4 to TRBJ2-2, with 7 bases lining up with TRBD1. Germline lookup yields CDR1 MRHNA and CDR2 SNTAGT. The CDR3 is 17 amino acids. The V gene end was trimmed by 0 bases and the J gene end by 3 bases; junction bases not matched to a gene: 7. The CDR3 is CASSDSRRRGYTGELFF. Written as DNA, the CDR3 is TGTGCCAGCAGTGACTCGAGGCGCAGGGGGTACACCGGGGAGCTGTTTTTT.

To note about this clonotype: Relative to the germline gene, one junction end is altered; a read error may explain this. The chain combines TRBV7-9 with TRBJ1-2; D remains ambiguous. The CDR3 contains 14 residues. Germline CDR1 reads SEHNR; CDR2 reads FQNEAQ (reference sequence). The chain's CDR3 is CASSLAGIRYDYTF. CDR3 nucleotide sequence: TGTGCCAGCAGCTTAGCAGGGATCCGCTATGACTACACCTTC.

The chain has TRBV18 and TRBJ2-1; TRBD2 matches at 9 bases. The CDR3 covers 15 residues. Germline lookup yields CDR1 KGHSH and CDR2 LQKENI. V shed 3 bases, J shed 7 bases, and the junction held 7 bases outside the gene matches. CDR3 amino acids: CASSPFSGGLNEQFF. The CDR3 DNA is TGTGCCAGCTCACCTTTTAGCGGGGGCCTGAATGAGCAGTTCTTC.

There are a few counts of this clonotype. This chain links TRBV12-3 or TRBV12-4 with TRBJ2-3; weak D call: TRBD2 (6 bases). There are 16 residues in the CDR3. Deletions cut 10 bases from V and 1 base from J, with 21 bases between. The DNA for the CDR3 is TGTGCCACCATTGAGATCGCGGGGAAAGGCACAGATACGCAGTATTTT. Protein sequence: CATIEIAGKGTDTQYF.

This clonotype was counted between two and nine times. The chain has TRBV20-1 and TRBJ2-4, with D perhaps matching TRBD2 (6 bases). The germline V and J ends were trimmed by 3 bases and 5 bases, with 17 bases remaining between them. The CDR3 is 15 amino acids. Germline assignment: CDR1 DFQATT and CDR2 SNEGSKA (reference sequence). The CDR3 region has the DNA TGCAGTGCTAGCGGGAGCCTCCACGGGGAAAACATTCAGTACTTC. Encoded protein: CSASGSLHGENIQYF.

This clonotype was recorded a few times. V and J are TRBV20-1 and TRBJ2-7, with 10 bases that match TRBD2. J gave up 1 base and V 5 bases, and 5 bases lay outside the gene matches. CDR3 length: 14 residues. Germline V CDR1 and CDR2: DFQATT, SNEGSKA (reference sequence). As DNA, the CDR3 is TGCAGTGCTTCCTCTAGCGGGAGTTCCTACGAGCAGTACTTC. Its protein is CSASSSGSSYEQYF.

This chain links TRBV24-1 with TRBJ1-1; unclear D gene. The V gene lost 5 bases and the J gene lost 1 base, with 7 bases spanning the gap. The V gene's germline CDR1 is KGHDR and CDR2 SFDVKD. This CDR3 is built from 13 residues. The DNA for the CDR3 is TGTGCCACCAGTGGGCAGCCGAACACTGAAGCTTTCTTT. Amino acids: CATSGQPNTEAFF.

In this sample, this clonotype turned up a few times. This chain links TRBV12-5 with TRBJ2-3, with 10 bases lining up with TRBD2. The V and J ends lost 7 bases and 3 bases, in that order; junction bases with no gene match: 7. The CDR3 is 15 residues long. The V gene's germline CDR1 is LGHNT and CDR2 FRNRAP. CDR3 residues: CASAQGSGRTDTQYF. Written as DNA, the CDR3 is TGTGCTAGTGCCCAAGGTAGCGGGAGGACAGATACGCAGTATTTT.

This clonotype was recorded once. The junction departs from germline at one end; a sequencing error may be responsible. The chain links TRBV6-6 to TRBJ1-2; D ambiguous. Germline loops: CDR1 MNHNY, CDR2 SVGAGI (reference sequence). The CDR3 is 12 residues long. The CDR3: CASSLGYRGYIF. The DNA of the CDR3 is TGTGCCAGCAGTTTGGGGTATCGTGGCTACATCTTC.

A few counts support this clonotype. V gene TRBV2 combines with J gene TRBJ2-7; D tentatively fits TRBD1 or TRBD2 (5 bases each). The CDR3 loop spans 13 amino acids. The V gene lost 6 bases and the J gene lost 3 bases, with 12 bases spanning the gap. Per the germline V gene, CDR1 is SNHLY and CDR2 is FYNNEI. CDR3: CASSPGAFYEQYF. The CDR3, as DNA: TGTGCCAGCAGCCCCGGGGCTTTCTACGAGCAGTACTTC.

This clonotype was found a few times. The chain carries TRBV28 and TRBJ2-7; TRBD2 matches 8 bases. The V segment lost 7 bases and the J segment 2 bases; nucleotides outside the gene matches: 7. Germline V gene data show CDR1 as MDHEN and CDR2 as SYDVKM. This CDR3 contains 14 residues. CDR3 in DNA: TGTGCCAGCACCCTACGCGGGAGGACCTACGAGCAGTACTTC. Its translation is CASTLRGRTYEQYF.

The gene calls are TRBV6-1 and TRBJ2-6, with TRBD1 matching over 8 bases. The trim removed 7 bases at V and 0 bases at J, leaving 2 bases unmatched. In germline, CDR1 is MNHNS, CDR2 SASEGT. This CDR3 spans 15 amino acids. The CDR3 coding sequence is TGTGCCAGCAACACAGGGGGCTCTGGGGCCAACGTCCTGACTTTC. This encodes CASNTGGSGANVLTF.

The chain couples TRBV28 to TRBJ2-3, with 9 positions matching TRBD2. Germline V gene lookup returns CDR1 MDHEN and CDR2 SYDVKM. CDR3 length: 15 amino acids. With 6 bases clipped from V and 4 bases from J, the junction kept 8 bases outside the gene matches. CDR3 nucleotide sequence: TGTGCCAGCAGGAGGTGGACTAGCGACTCAGATACGCAGTATTTT. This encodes CASRRWTSDSDTQYF. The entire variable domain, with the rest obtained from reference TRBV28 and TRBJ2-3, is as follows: DVKVTQSSRYLVKRTGEKVFLECVQDMDHENMFWYRQDPGLGLRLIYFSYDVKMKEKGDIPEGYSVSREKKERFSLILESASTNQTSMYLCASRRWTSDSDTQYFGPGTRLTVL.